The 30 T cell receptor beta chains reported below all come from one sample, sequenced in a study of T cells in women clearing cervical HPV infection. Libraries were prepared by immunoSEQ multiplex PCR; TCRdb keeps only in-frame clonotypes and omits some of them. This table holds around 48,000 clones. Sequencing input: blood buffy coat. These receptors originate from a woman between 18 and 70 years old with a cervical HPV16 infection that either progressed to CIN3+ or cleared (not recorded which).

As for this clone: The junction and the germline gene differ at one end; a read error may be behind it. The CDR3 extends 3 residues past the end of the read, so its final part is completed from the germline J gene. This rearrangement joins TRBV20-1 to TRBJ1-1; D is unresolved. This CDR3 has 12 residues. The germline gives CDR1 DFQATT, CDR2 SNEGSKA (reference sequence). The CDR3 DNA, read in part, is TGCGGTGCTAGAGGTCTTAACACTGAA. Translating it yields CGARGLNTE. In full, the CDR3 is CGARGLNTEAFF.

A note on this clone: The missing CDR3 end, 3 residues past where the read stops, is filled in from the germline J gene. The chain is built from TRBV18 and TRBJ1-1; a weak D match, TRBD1 (6 bases). Between the trimmed V and J ends, which lost 4 bases and 1 base, there was a span of 10 bases. In germline, CDR1 is KGHSH, CDR2 LQKENI. CDR3 size: 14 residues. The part of the CDR3 DNA that was read is TGTGCCAGCTCACTTACAGGGCAGAACACTGAA. This encodes CASSLTGQNTE. From start to end, the CDR3 is CASSLTGQNTEAFF.

About this clone: The read terminates 3 residues ahead of where the CDR3 ends, so the germline J gene completes it. V gene TRBV2 combines with J gene TRBJ2-2, with a weak D call TRBD1 (6 bases). V was clipped by 6 bases and J by 6 bases, with 14 bases between them. CDR1 is SNHLY, CDR2 FYNNEI, per germline. The CDR3 consists of 14 residues. The CDR3 sequence: CASRQQGVAGELFF. The sequenced part of the CDR3 DNA is TGTGCCAGCAGACAACAGGGAGTGGCCGGGGAG.

The sequenced CDR3 bases are TGCAGTGCTAGCGTAGGGACAGGGGGCTGCGGGGAGACC. It encodes CSASVGTGGCGET. Given in full, the CDR3 is CSASVGTGGCGETQYF. This rearrangement joins TRBV20-1 to TRBJ2-5, with TRBD1 identical over 12 bases. The read comes to an end 3 residues before the CDR3 does, leaving the germline J gene to fill in the end. The ends lost 3 bases at V and 5 bases at J; junction bases unmatched: 10. Germline V CDR1 and CDR2: DFQATT, SNEGSKA (reference sequence). The CDR3 consists of 16 residues.

A word on this clone: The DNA ends 3 residues before the CDR3 does, and the rest of the CDR3 is filled in from the germline J gene. The chain is built from TRBV28 and TRBJ2-7; D perhaps matches TRBD1 (5 bases). CDR3 size: 15 residues. With 6 bases removed from V and 4 bases from J, the gap between germline ends came to 19 bases. The germline CDR1 and CDR2 sequences are MDHEN and SYDVKM. CDR3 DNA (partial): TGTGCCAGCAGACTTAGACAGTGGGTGTTTTACGAG. This encodes CASRLRQWVFYE. The whole CDR3 region reads CASRLRQWVFYEQYF.

Regarding this clone: The CDR3 end falls 3 residues outside the read, so it is completed with the germline J gene. Distinct nucleotide sequences in the sample also encode this CDR3. The chain recombines TRBV20-1 with TRBJ2-5; 10 bases align to TRBD2. Per the germline V gene, CDR1 is DFQATT and CDR2 is SNEGSKA (reference sequence). The trim removed 6 bases at V and 3 bases at J, leaving 13 bases unmatched. The CDR3 spans 16 residues. The DNA read from the CDR3 is TGCAGTGCAAGTCCCCGCCTGCTAGCGGGGGAAGAGACC. Translating it yields CSASPRLLAGEET. The full CDR3 protein reads CSASPRLLAGEETQYF.

Of note for this clone: From the germline J gene comes the end of the CDR3, since the read stops 3 residues before it. The chain joins TRBV30 to TRBJ2-7; 8 positions agree with TRBD1. CDR1 is GTSNPN and CDR2 is SVGIG in the germline V gene (reference sequence). The trim removed 5 bases at V and 5 bases at J, leaving 2 bases unmatched. The CDR3 runs to 11 residues. The CDR3 sequence is CAWGQGNEQYF. CDR3 DNA, as far as it was read: TGTGCCTGGGGACAGGGAAACGAG.

The CDR3 reads CASSQTGHTEAFF. CDR3 DNA, as far as it was read: TGCGCCAGCAGCCAGACAGGTCACACTGAA. This sequence joins TRBV4-1 and TRBJ1-1; D perhaps matches TRBD1 (6 bases). The observed sequence ends 3 residues before the CDR3 terminus, with the missing tail filled in from the germline J gene. Germline loops: CDR1 MGHRA, CDR2 YSYEKL. Trimming took off 3 bases at V and 3 bases at J, with 8 bases between the two ends. There are 13 residues in the CDR3.

In the case of this clone: The read falls 3 residues short of the CDR3 end, and the missing part is taken from the germline J gene. The chain is built from TRBV7-3 and TRBJ2-5; 7 bases fit TRBD2. Germline CDR1 reads SGHTA; CDR2 reads FQGTGA. The CDR3 covers 16 residues. V lost 1 base to trimming and J lost 2 bases; unmatched junction nucleotides: 7. CDR3 region: CASSLKGGGGQETQYF. The part of the CDR3 DNA that was read is TGTGCCAGCAGCTTAAAGGGCGGGGGAGGTCAAGAGACC.

In regard to this clone: Read data end 3 residues before the CDR3 end; the end is taken from the germline J gene. This chain joins TRBV30 and TRBJ1-1; the D is unclear. Trimming left V 0 bases short and J 0 bases short, with 11 bases between. CDR3 length equals 15 residues. Germline CDR1 reads GTSNPN; CDR2 reads SVGIG (reference sequence). CDR3 amino acids: CAWSVPRVMNTEAFF. Incomplete CDR3 DNA: TGTGCCTGGAGTGTACCCCGGGTGATGAACACTGAA.

Remarks on this clone: The read comes to an end 3 residues before the CDR3 does, leaving the germline J gene to fill in the end. This sequence joins TRBV20-1 and TRBJ2-3; TRBD2 matches 10 bases. Looked up from germline, CDR1 is DFQATT and CDR2 is SNEGSKA (reference sequence). With 1 base clipped from V and 2 bases from J, the junction kept 3 bases outside the gene matches. The CDR3 is made up of 15 amino acids. The CDR3 reads CSARVLAGVTDTQYF. CDR3 DNA (partial): TGCAGTGCTAGAGTCCTAGCGGGGGTCACAGATACG.

A word on this clone: The read ends 3 residues early relative to the CDR3; the germline J gene fills the gap. The V gene is TRBV13, the J gene TRBJ1-3, with D unresolved. The germline V gene has CDR1 PRHDT and CDR2 FYEKMQ (reference sequence). The V end was cut by 0 bases, the J end by 5 bases, with 8 bases between. The CDR3 consists of 14 residues. Partial CDR3 DNA: TGTGCCAGCAGCTTAGGGGGCAGGCGAAACACC. Translated, it gives CASSLGGRRNT. In full, the CDR3 reads CASSLGGRRNTIYF.

Incomplete CDR3 DNA: TGTGCCAGCAGTTCCCGGACAGGGAGCTCCTATAATTCACCC. It specifies CASSSRTGSSYNSP. The whole CDR3 reads CASSSRTGSSYNSPLHF. The V gene is TRBV28, the J gene TRBJ1-6; 8 positions match TRBD1. The CDR3 end is not reached by the read, which stops 3 residues before it; the germline J gene fills it in. The CDR3 covers 17 residues. V was pared by 4 bases and J by 0 bases, with 5 bases of the junction left unmatched. The V gene's germline CDR1 is MDHEN and CDR2 SYDVKM.

On this clone: Read data end 3 residues before the CDR3 end; the end is taken from the germline J gene. The rearrangement links TRBV9 to TRBJ1-2; D is uncertain. Trimming took 4 bases from V and 0 from J, leaving 13 bases between them. This CDR3 has 15 residues. CDR1 and CDR2 (germline): SGDLS, YYNGEE. The covered CDR3 bases are TGTGCCAGCAGCCGAAGTAGTGGTGCTAACTATGGC. It codes for CASSRSSGANYG. The full CDR3 reads CASSRSSGANYGYTF.

The DNA read from the CDR3 is TGCGCCAGCAGCTCGGACAGCACGAACACTGAA. It yields the protein CASSSDSTNTE. The entire CDR3 is CASSSDSTNTEAFF. The chain joins TRBV5-1 to TRBJ1-1; a weak D match, TRBD1 (6 bases). Coverage ceases 3 residues before the CDR3 finishes, and the germline J gene fills in the end. The germline V gene encodes CDR1 SGHRS and CDR2 YFSETQ. V gave up 3 bases and J gave up 1 base, with 10 bases separating them. The CDR3 runs 14 residues.

A remark on this clone: The read comes to an end 3 residues before the CDR3 does, leaving the germline J gene to fill in the end. The chain has TRBV29-1 and TRBJ1-1; D ambiguous. The germline V and J ends were trimmed by 4 bases and 0 bases, with 15 bases remaining between them. Germline V gene data show CDR1 as SQVTM and CDR2 as ANQGSEA. The CDR3 runs to 15 residues. CDR3 loop: CSVGHGLTLNTEAFF. CDR3 bases read: TGCAGCGTTGGACATGGACTTACTCTGAACACTGAA.

Notes on this clone: The read stops 3 residues short of the end of the CDR3; the missing end is completed from the germline J gene. The chain recombines TRBV7-3 with TRBJ1-2, with a possible D match to TRBD1 (5 bases). V lost 1 base and J 2 bases, leaving 8 bases between the germline ends. The CDR3 runs to 14 residues. Germline-derived CDR1 and CDR2 are SGHTA and FQGTGA. Incomplete CDR3 DNA: TGTGCCAGCAGCTTAAACGGGGGGAACTATGGC. Encoded protein: CASSLNGGNYG. The full-length CDR3 reads as CASSLNGGNYGYTF. Full variable domain (rest looked up from reference TRBV7-3 and TRBJ1-2): GAGVSQTPSNKVTEKGKYVELRCDPISGHTALYWYRQSLGQGPEFLIYFQGTGAADDSGLPNDRFFAVRPEGSVSTLKIQRTERGDSAVYLCASSLNGGNYGYTFGSGTRLTVV.

On this clone itself: The CDR3 end falls 3 residues outside the read, so it is completed with the germline J gene. The genes are TRBV11-3 and TRBJ2-7; tentatively, D is TRBD2 (6 bases). This CDR3 is built from 12 residues. V was pared by 2 bases and J by 6 bases, with 8 bases between. Germline CDR1 reads SGHNT; CDR2 reads YENEEA. CDR3 protein: CASSLLRGEQYF. The sequenced part of the CDR3 DNA is TGTGCCAGCAGCTTATTGCGGGGCGAG.

Note on this clone: With the read ending 3 residues before the CDR3 end, the germline J gene is used to fill in that end. V gene TRBV19 combines with J gene TRBJ1-5; D is unclear. Trimming pared 1 base from V and 7 bases from J, leaving 5 bases between. Germline CDR1 and CDR2: LNHDA and SQIVND (reference sequence). The CDR3 spans 12 residues. CDR3 bases read: TGTGCCAGTAGTATAGGGCGGCAGCCC. Translating gives CASSIGRQP. The whole CDR3 protein is CASSIGRQPQHF. Looking up the rest from reference TRBV19 and TRBJ1-5 gives the full variable domain: DGGITQSPKYLFRKEGQNVTLSCEQNLNHDAMYWYRQDPGQGLRLIYYSQIVNDFQKGDIAEGYSVSREKKESFPLTVTSAQKNPTAFYLCASSIGRQPQHFGDGTRLSIL.

Note on this clone: The CDR3 goes on 3 residues after the read ends, and that part is filled in from the germline J gene. The V gene is TRBV2, the J gene TRBJ1-1, with D hard to call. Germline CDR1 is SNHLY and CDR2 is FYNNEI. The CDR3 spans 13 residues. The part of the CDR3 DNA that was read is TGTGCCAGCACTAAGAGGGTCGGCGGGGAA. It translates to CASTKRVGGE. From start to end, the CDR3 is CASTKRVGGEAFF. Using reference TRBV2 and TRBJ1-1 for the parts outside the CDR3, the full variable domain is EPEVTQTPSHQVTQMGQEVILRCVPISNHLYFYWYRQILGQKVEFLVSFYNNEISEKSEIFDDQFSVERPDGSNFTLKIRSTKLEDSAMYFCASTKRVGGEAFFGQGTRLTVV.

About this clone itself: The read halts 3 residues ahead of the CDR3 end, with the missing end drawn from the germline J gene. V is TRBV7-7 and J is TRBJ2-2, with TRBD1 identical over 7 bases. Per germline, CDR1 SSHAT and CDR2 FNYEAQ (reference sequence). This CDR3 contains 15 residues. The trim removed 5 bases at V and 4 bases at J, leaving 7 bases unmatched. The covered CDR3 bases are TGTGCCAGCAGCAAGGACAGGTTGAGCACCGGGGAG. This sequence encodes CASSKDRLSTGE. The whole CDR3 protein is CASSKDRLSTGELFF.

Remarks on this clone: The CDR3 extends 3 residues past the end of the read, so its final part is completed from the germline J gene. The gene calls are TRBV11-2 and TRBJ1-1; D is possibly TRBD1 (6 bases). This CDR3 has 12 residues. Trimming removed 6 bases at V and 7 bases at J, with 12 bases between. The germline V gene has CDR1 SGHAT and CDR2 FQNNGV. This CDR3 is CASSWTAVEAFF. The sequenced CDR3 bases are TGTGCCAGCAGTTGGACAGCGGTTGAA.

On this clone: The read terminates 3 residues before the CDR3 end, so the remaining end is supplied by the germline J gene. The rearrangement links TRBV5-4 to TRBJ2-3; D uncertain. Germline-derived CDR1 and CDR2 are SGHNT and YYREEE (reference sequence). V lost 4 bases and J 4 bases, leaving 7 bases between the germline ends. The CDR3 loop spans 12 amino acids. This chain's CDR3 is CASSLGSDTQYF. CDR3 DNA, as far as it was read: TGTGCCAGCAGCCTCGGTTCAGATACG.

As to this clone: The sequenced fragment ends 3 residues before the CDR3 boundary, so the rest is inferred from the germline J gene. The chain has TRBV5-1 and TRBJ2-1; 8 bases line up with TRBD2. The CDR3 loop spans 15 amino acids. Germline V gene data show CDR1 as SGHRS and CDR2 as YFSETQ. Trimming cost V 4 bases and J 8 bases; bases outside gene matches: 11. CDR3 protein: CASSQLGGVPYEQFF. The sequenced CDR3 bases are TGCGCCAGCAGCCAGCTCGGGGGGGTCCCATATGAG.

Regarding this clone: With the read ending 3 residues before the CDR3 end, the germline J gene is used to fill in that end. The chain links TRBV9 to TRBJ2-2; D not certain. Trimming took off 0 bases at V and 3 bases at J, with 9 bases between the two ends. Germline V lookup: CDR1 SGDLS, CDR2 YYNGEE. CDR3 length equals 15 residues. CDR3 residues: CASSVGVRDTGELFF. Incomplete CDR3 DNA: TGTGCCAGCAGCGTAGGGGTTCGGGACACCGGGGAG.

As for this clone: The CDR3 end falls 3 residues outside the read, so it is completed with the germline J gene. This chain uses TRBV20-1 with TRBJ2-3; 9 nucleotides line up with TRBD2. This CDR3 comprises 17 residues. Trimming at V came to 0 bases and at J to 6 bases, leaving 13 bases not matched to a gene. Germline loops: CDR1 DFQATT, CDR2 SNEGSKA (reference sequence). CDR3 residues: CSARDLVAGEFRDTQYF. The CDR3 bases that were read are TGCAGTGCTAGAGATCTGGTAGCGGGGGAATTCAGGGATACG.

A note on this clone: The CDR3 extends 3 residues past the end of the read, so its final part is completed from the germline J gene. The V call is TRBV7-8, the J call TRBJ1-1; maybe TRBD1 (5 bases). This CDR3 spans 12 amino acids. With 4 bases removed from V and 4 bases from J, the gap between germline ends came to 7 bases. The germline V gene has CDR1 SGHVS and CDR2 FQNEAQ. CDR3 DNA (partial): TGTGCCAGCAGCTCGACAGCCACTGAA. It translates to CASSSTATE. The CDR3 as a whole reads CASSSTATEAFF.

In the case of this clone: The read finishes 3 residues shy of the CDR3 end, and the germline J gene is used to complete it. J is TRBJ2-1 and V is TRBV20-1, with a tentative D call TRBD1 (5 bases). Germline loops: CDR1 DFQATT, CDR2 SNEGSKA (reference sequence). V was shortened by 2 bases and J by 2 bases, with 13 bases between the two germline ends. There are 15 residues in the CDR3. Incomplete CDR3 DNA: TGCAGTGCTAGACGAGGAGAAGGGGCCTACAATGAG. As protein: CSARRGEGAYNE. The whole CDR3 sequence reads CSARRGEGAYNEQFF.

Of note for this clone: The read ends 3 residues early relative to the CDR3; the germline J gene fills the gap. This chain connects TRBV24-1 to TRBJ2-7, with 7 positions matching TRBD1. The CDR3 covers 14 residues. Germline-derived CDR1 and CDR2 are KGHDR and SFDVKD. Losses at the gene ends were 3 bases for V and 3 bases for J; bases not matched to a gene: 4. The CDR3 sequence: CATSDGTVSYEQYF. The CDR3 DNA, read in part, is TGTGCCACCAGTGATGGGACAGTGAGCTACGAG.

Regarding this clone: The CDR3 goes on 3 residues after the read ends, and that part is filled in from the germline J gene. This rearrangement joins TRBV12-3 or TRBV12-4 to TRBJ2-5, with D perhaps TRBD2 (6 bases). V lost 5 bases and J 5 bases, leaving 15 bases between the germline ends. CDR3 length equals 14 residues. The CDR3 DNA, read in part, is TGTGCCAGCAGTGCCGGGCCTCGGGGGGAGACC. Its translation is CASSAGPRGET. The CDR3 as a whole reads CASSAGPRGETQYF.